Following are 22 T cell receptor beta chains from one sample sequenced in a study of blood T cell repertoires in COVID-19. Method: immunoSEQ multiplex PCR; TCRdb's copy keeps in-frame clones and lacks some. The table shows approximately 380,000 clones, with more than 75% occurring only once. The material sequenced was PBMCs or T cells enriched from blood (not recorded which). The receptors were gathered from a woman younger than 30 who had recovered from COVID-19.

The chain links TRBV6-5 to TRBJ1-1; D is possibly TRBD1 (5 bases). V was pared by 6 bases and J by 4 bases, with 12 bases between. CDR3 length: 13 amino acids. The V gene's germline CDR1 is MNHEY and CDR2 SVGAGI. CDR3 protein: CASRDSGGTEAFF. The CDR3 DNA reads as TGTGCCAGCAGAGATAGCGGGGGCACTGAAGCTTTCTTT.

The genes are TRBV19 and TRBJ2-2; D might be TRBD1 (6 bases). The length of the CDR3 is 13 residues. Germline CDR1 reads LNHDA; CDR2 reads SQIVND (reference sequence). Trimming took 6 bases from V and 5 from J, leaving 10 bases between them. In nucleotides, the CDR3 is TGTGCCAGTAGCCTCGGACAGACCGGGGAGCTGTTTTTT. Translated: CASSLGQTGELFF.

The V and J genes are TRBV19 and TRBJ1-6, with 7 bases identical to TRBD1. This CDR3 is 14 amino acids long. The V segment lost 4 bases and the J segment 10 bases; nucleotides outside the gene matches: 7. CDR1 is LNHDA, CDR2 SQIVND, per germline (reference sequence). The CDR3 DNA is TGTGCCAGTAGTAGAGGGGGCGCGGCGTCACCCCTCCACTTT. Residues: CASSRGGAASPLHF.

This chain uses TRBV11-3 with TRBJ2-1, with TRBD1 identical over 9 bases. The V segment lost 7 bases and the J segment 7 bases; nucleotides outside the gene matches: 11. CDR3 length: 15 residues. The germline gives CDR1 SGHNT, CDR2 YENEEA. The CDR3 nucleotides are TGTGCCAGCAACGCCACGGGACAGGGATGGAATGAGCAGTTCTTC. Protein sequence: CASNATGQGWNEQFF.

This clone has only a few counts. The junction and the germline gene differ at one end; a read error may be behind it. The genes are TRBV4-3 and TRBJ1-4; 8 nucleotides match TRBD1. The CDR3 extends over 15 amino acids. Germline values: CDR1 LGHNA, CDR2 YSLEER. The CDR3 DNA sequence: TGCGCCAGCAGGCAAGTCCGGGACAGGTATGAAAAACTGTTTTTT. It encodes CASRQVRDRYEKLFF.

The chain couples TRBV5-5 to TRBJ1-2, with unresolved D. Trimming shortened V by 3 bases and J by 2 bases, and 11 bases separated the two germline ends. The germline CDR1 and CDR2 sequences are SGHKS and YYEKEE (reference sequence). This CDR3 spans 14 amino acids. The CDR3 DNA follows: TGTGCCAGCAGCTCGCCGGCGGTAAACTATGGCTACACCTTC. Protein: CASSSPAVNYGYTF.

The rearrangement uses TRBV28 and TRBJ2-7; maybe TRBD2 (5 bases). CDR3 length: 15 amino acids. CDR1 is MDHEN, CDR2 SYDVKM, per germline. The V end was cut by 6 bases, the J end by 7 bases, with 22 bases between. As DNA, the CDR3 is TGTGCCAGCAGCGGGGTTGGCAGTGCCTCAAGGGAGCAGTACTTC. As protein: CASSGVGSASREQYF.

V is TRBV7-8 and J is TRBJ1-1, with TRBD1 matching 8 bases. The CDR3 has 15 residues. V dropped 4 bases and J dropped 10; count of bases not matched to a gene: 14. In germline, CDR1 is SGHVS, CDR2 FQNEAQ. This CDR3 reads CASSSPSKRQGPAFF. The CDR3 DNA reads TGTGCCAGCAGCTCCCCTTCAAAACGACAGGGGCCAGCTTTCTTT.

CDR3 sequence: CASSDQRGGPSGNTIYF. CDR3 nucleotide sequence: TGTGCCAGCAGTGACCAAAGGGGGGGCCCCTCTGGAAACACCATATATTTT. This chain uses TRBV2 with TRBJ1-3, with D possibly TRBD1 on 6 matching bases. CDR1 is SNHLY and CDR2 is FYNNEI in the germline V gene. Trimming shortened V by 3 bases and J by 0 bases, and 15 bases separated the two germline ends. The CDR3 totals 17 residues.

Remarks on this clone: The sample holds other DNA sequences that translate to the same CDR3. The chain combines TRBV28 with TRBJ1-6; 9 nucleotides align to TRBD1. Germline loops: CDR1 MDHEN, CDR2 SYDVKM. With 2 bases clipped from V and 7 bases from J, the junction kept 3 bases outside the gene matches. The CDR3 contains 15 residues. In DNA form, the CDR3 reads TGTGCCAGCAGTTTAGGGGACAGGGACAATTCACCCCTCCACTTT. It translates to CASSLGDRDNSPLHF.

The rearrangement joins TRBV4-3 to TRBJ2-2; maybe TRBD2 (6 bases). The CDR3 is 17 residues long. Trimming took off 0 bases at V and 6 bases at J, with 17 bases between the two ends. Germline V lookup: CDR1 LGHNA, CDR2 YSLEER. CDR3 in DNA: TGCGCCAGCAGCCAAGATCAGGGTGCTAGCGTCGCCGGGGAGCTGTTTTTT. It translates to CASSQDQGASVAGELFF.

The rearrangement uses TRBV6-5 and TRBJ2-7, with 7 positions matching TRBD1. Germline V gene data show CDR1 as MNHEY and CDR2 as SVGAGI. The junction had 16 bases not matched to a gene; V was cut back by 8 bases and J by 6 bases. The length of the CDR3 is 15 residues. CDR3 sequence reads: CASDSTGDGWVEQYF. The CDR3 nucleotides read TGTGCCAGCGACTCAACAGGGGACGGTTGGGTCGAGCAGTACTTC.

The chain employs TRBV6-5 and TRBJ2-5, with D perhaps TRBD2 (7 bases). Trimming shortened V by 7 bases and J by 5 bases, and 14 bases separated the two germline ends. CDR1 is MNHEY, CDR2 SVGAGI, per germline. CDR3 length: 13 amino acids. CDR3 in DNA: TGTGCCAGCACGGAGGGGGGGATGGAGACCCAGTACTTC. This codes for CASTEGGMETQYF.

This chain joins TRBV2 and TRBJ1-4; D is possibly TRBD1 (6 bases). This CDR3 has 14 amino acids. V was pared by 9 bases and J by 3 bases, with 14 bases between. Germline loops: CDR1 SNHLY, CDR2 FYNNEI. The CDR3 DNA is TGTGCCAGTTGCAGGGGAAGAGCTAATGAAAAACTGTTTTTT. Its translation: CASCRGRANEKLFF.

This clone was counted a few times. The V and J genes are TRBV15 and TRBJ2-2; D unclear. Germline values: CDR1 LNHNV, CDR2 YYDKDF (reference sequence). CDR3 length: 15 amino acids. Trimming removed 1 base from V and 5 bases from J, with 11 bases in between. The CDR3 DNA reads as TGTGCCACCAGCAGAGTCTCAACTCTAACCGGGGAGCTGTTTTTT. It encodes CATSRVSTLTGELFF.

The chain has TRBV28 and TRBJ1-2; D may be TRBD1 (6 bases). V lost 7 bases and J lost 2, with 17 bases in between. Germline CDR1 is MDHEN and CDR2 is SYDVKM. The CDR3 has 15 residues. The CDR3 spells CASTVQGSVNYGYTF. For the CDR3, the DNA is TGTGCCAGCACCGTACAGGGATCCGTAAACTATGGCTACACCTTC.

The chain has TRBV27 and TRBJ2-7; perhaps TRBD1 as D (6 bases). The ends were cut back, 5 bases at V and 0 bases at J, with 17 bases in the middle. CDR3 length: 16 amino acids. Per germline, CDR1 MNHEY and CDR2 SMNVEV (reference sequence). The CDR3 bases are TGTGCCAGCAGTCCTGGTGGGGGCAGGAGCTCCTACGAGCAGTACTTC. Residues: CASSPGGGRSSYEQYF.

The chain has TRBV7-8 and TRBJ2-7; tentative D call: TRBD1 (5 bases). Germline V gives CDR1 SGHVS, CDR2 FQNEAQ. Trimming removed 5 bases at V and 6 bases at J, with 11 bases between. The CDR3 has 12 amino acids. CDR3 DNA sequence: TGTGCCAGCAGCCAGCCTAGGGGCGAGCAGTACTTC. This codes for CASSQPRGEQYF.

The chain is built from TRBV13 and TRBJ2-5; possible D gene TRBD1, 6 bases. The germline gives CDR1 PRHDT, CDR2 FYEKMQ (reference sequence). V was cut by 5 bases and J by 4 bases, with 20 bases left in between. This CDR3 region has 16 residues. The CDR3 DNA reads TGTGCCAGCAGCACCAACTACAGGGAGATGGGAGAGACCCAGTACTTC. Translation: CASSTNYREMGETQYF.

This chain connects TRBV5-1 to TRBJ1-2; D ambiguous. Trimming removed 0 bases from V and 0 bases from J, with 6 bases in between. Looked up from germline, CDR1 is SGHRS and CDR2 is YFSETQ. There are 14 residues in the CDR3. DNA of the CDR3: TGCGCCAGCAGCTTGGACACACCTAACTATGGCTACACCTTC. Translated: CASSLDTPNYGYTF.

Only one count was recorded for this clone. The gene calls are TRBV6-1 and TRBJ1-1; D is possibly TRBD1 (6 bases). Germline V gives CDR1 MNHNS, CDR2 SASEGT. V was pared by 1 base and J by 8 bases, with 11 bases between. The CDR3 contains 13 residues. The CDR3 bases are TGTGCCAGCAGTGAAGGGACAGCACAGGAAGCTTTCTTT. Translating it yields CASSEGTAQEAFF.

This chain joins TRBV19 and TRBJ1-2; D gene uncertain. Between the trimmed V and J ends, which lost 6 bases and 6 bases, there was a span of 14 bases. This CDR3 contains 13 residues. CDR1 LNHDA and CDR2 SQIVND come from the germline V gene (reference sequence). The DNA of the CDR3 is TGTGCCAGTAGGTCGGGTCTATCCCATGGCTACACCTTC. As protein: CASRSGLSHGYTF.